The sequence of this T cell receptor beta chain was determined in a study of monozygotic twins with inflammatory bowel disease. TCRdb re-called the 5' RACE reads and shows each CDR3 protein once, DNA omitted. This specimen shows roughly 160,000 distinct CDR3 sequences; the ten leading clones hold 7.4%. Remarks on this clonotype: Its antigen is currently unknown.

Study findings and constraints: The authors note that differing immunosuppressive treatments may have added variability to patient repertoires.

The receptor was isolated from a human donor with ulcerative colitis or Crohn's disease, or a healthy co-twin of an affected twin (not recorded which). Sequencing was done on a sample of blood.

CDR3 region: CASSLRVAVGDTQYF. The rearrangement joins TRBV11-1 to TRBJ2-3; TCRdb lists TRBD2, though no DNA is available to test this call. In germline, CDR1 is SGHAT, CDR2 FQDESV (reference sequence). This CDR3 has 15 amino acids. Drawing the rest from reference TRBV11-1 and TRBJ2-3, the complete variable domain is EAEVAQSPRYKITEKSQAVAFWCDPISGHATLYWYRQILGQGPELLVQFQDESVVDDSQLPKDRFSAERLKGVDSTLKIQPAELGDSAMYLCASSLRVAVGDTQYFGPGTRLTVL.